The T cell receptor beta chain described here comes from a study of shared clonotypes between healthy human individuals. Deep level was the assay's run setting. The protocol was immunoSEQ multiplex PCR, while the TCRdb copy is restricted to in-frame clones and leaves out a portion. The table has 530,000 or so clones, roughly 85% seen once. The sequenced material came from PBMCs. This clonotype originated in a woman aged 40 to 55 in good health. Some clones in this sample may be carry-over from other donors' samples.

CDR3 in DNA: TGTGCCAGCAGCCCGGACTTCACCTACGAGCAGTACTTC. This translates into CASSPDFTYEQYF. The gene calls are TRBV9 and TRBJ2-7; D perhaps matches TRBD2 (5 bases). This CDR3 has 13 residues. V lost 4 bases to trimming and J lost 2 bases, with 10 bases between them. Germline V gives CDR1 SGDLS, CDR2 YYNGEE.